The source of this T cell receptor beta chain is a study of cytomegalovirus exposure and HLA in healthy donors. PCR employed 60 Vbeta and 13 Jbeta primers. Assay used: immunoSEQ multiplex PCR; TCRdb lists only in-frame clones, some missing. Of more than 95,000 clones in the sample, around 82% were seen once. Germline V CDR1 and CDR2: SGHNT, YENEEA. The CDR3 extends over 14 amino acids. With 5 bases removed from V and 4 bases from J, the gap between germline ends came to 11 bases. This chain joins TRBV11-3 and TRBJ2-2; D unclear. This TCR was sampled from a woman in her 40s in good health and CMV-seropositive. The sample consisted of PBMCs. The CDR3 is CASSPLTGTGELFF. The CDR3 coding sequence is TGTGCCAGCAGCCCCCTAACCGGCACCGGGGAGCTGTTTTTT.